These T cell receptor beta chains were read from a single sample in a study of blood T cell repertoires in COVID-19. Sequenced by immunoSEQ multiplex PCR; TCRdb stores in-frame clones only, minus some. Of tens of thousands of clones listed, 82% are singletons. Material: peripheral blood. Receptor source: a woman of 80 years or more with acute or convalescent COVID-19. Both conserved end residues are part of each CDR3. The D gene is left open where the match is weak. Only part of the rows carry a size: once, few, many, or a class if the clone is expanded.

>TRBV28|NA|few|TRBJ2-3
TGTGCCAGCAGTCTTAATACGCAGTATTTT
CASSLNTQYF
>TRBV2|NA|NA|TRBJ2-3
TGTGCCAGCAGTGAGTGGGGGGGCGGAACAGATACGCAGTATTTT
CASSEWGGGTDTQYF
>TRBV6-5|TRBD2|NA|TRBJ2-2
TGTGCCAGCACCAAAAGCGGGAGCAAGAACGGGGAGCTGTTTTTT
CASTKSGSKNGELFF
>TRBV6-1|NA|NA|TRBJ1-6
TGTGCCAGCAACAGGGACTCCTATAATTCACCCCTCCACTTT
CASNRDSYNSPLHF
>TRBV21-1|NA|NA|TRBJ1-5
TGTGCCAGCAGCACCTCCAGGGGATATAACCCCCACACCGAGCCCCAGCATTTT
CASSTSRGYNPHTEPQHF
>TRBV29-1|TRBD1|NA|TRBJ2-7
TGCAGCGTGGAGGTGTACAGGGGGGACACCTACGAGCAGTACTTC
CSVEVYRGDTYEQYF
>TRBV19|NA|NA|TRBJ1-1
TGTGCCAGCTTCCGGAGGACTGAAGCTTTCTTT
CASFRRTEAFF
>TRBV18|NA|NA|TRBJ2-7
TGTGCCAGCTCACCAGGCGGCAGCTCCTACGAGCAGTACTTC
CASSPGGSSYEQYF
>TRBV27|NA|few|TRBJ1-4
TGTGCCAGCAGTCCCAGCACAGGGTGGGGTGAAAAACTGTTTTTT
CASSPSTGWGEKLFF
>TRBV18|NA|few|TRBJ1-2
TGTGCCAGCTCACCGCTGTTGTGGTTACGGGAACCATATGTGAACGGCTACACCTTC
CASSPLLWLREPYVNGYTF
>TRBV12-3/TRBV12-4|NA|NA|TRBJ2-2
TGTGCCAGCAGCTCGGTGGAGGGCGGGGAGCTGTTTTTT
CASSSVEGGELFF
>TRBV5-4|TRBD2|NA|TRBJ2-1
TGTGCCAGCAGCTCCCGGGACTATAGCCACAATGAGCAGTTCTTC
CASSSRDYSHNEQFF
>TRBV5-1|TRBD2|NA|TRBJ2-2
TGCGCCAGCAGCTTGGTAGTGACCAGCGGGAGTTACGGGGAGCTGTTTTTT
CASSLVVTSGSYGELFF
>TRBV13|NA|NA|TRBJ1-1
TGTGCCAGCAGCGACTACAGGGTGAACACTGAAGCTTTCTTT
CASSDYRVNTEAFF
>TRBV30|TRBD2|NA|TRBJ2-3
TGTGCCTGGACGAGCGGGAGAACGCAGTATTTT
CAWTSGRTQYF
>TRBV27|TRBD1|NA|TRBJ1-2
TGTGCCAGCAGTTTGCACAGGGGGGTTGGCTACACCTTC
CASSLHRGVGYTF
>TRBV27|NA|NA|TRBJ2-5
TGTGCCAGCAGTTTGTCAGGGGAGACCCAGTACTTC
CASSLSGETQYF
>TRBV3-1/TRBV3-2|NA|NA|TRBJ2-3
TGTGCCAGCTGCCGGGGGACATACACAGATACGCAGTATTTT
CASCRGTYTDTQYF
>TRBV28|NA|NA|TRBJ2-3
TGTGCCAGCAGTTCCGCGGGGTCGGGCACAGATACGCAGTATTTT
CASSSAGSGTDTQYF
>TRBV29-1|NA|NA|TRBJ2-4
TGCAGCGTTGAAGAAGAGGGTTGGGCCAAAAACATTCAGTACTTC
CSVEEEGWAKNIQYF
>TRBV20-1|TRBD1|NA|TRBJ2-1
TGCAGTGCTAGTAGGGCACAGGGGCTAGCCTACAATGAGCAGTTCTTC
CSASRAQGLAYNEQFF
>TRBV3-1/TRBV3-2|TRBD2|NA|TRBJ2-7
TGTGCCAGCAGCCGAACTAGCGGGGGTGAGCAGTACTTC
CASSRTSGGEQYF
>TRBV4-2|TRBD1|NA|TRBJ2-1
TGTGCCAGCAGCCAAGATTTTGGGGACAGGGTGAATGAGCAGTTCTTC
CASSQDFGDRVNEQFF
>TRBV6-6|NA|NA|TRBJ1-5
TGTGCCAGCAGTTCCGACGGGGTTCAGCCCCAGCATTTT
CASSSDGVQPQHF
>TRBV27|NA|NA|TRBJ1-1
TGTGCCAGCAGTTATAAGATGGGGGGTGAAGCTTTCTTT
CASSYKMGGEAFF
>TRBV18|NA|NA|TRBJ2-2
TGTGCCAGCTCATCCAGGGACACCGGGGAGCTGTTTTTT
CASSSRDTGELFF
>TRBV9|TRBD2|NA|TRBJ2-1
TGTGCCAGCAGCGTTCTCGGGACTAGCGGGAGTATGCCCTACAATGAGCAGTTCTTC
CASSVLGTSGSMPYNEQFF
>TRBV11-2|NA|NA|TRBJ2-7
TGTGCCAGCAGCCTGGACACCTACGAGCAGTACTTC
CASSLDTYEQYF
>TRBV27|TRBD1|NA|TRBJ2-3
TGTGCCAGCAGTTTGGGACAGGGGGTTTCCACAGATACGCAGTATTTT
CASSLGQGVSTDTQYF
>TRBV6-5|NA|NA|TRBJ2-3
TGTGCCAGCAGCCAAACTAGAATTAGCACAGATACGCAGTATTTT
CASSQTRISTDTQYF
>TRBV27|NA|NA|TRBJ2-7
TGTGCCAGCAGTTCCCCCCTGTCGACAGCCTCAACCTACGAGCAGTACTTC
CASSSPLSTASTYEQYF
>TRBV9|TRBD1|NA|TRBJ1-2
TGTGCCAGCAGCGTAGATGCAGGGGGCGAGGGCTACACCTTC
CASSVDAGGEGYTF
>TRBV24-1|NA|NA|TRBJ2-2
TGTGCCACCAGTGATCCGGGTTTCGCCGGGGAGCTGTTTTTT
CATSDPGFAGELFF
>TRBV28|NA|NA|TRBJ1-1
TGTGCCAGCAGTTCACCGCTTCGGGGGGCTGAAGCTTTCTTT
CASSSPLRGAEAFF
>TRBV5-1|NA|NA|TRBJ2-7
TGCGCCAGCAGCTCGTATCCGGACAGGGTTCTGGCGGGGGACTACGAGCAGTACTTC
CASSSYPDRVLAGDYEQYF
>TRBV7-2|TRBD1|NA|TRBJ1-1
TGTGCCAGCAGCTACACAGGGGGAACTGAAGCTTTCTTT
CASSYTGGTEAFF
>TRBV7-6|TRBD1|NA|TRBJ1-2
TGTGCCAGCAGCTCGGCCCGCCCGGGACAGGCGGGTAAAAGCTACACCTTC
CASSSARPGQAGKSYTF
>TRBV14|NA|NA|TRBJ2-7
TGTGCCAGCACCCACAAAGTCGGGGGGCTCGACGAGCAGTACTTC
CASTHKVGGLDEQYF
>TRBV11-2|TRBD2|NA|TRBJ2-7
TGTGCCAGCAGCACCAGGACTAGCGGGGGTCTTCGGTACGAGCAGTACTTC
CASSTRTSGGLRYEQYF
>TRBV5-1|NA|NA|TRBJ1-3
TGCGCCAGCAGCCTCGAAGGGGATCCTGGAAACACCATATATTTT
CASSLEGDPGNTIYF